These T cell receptor beta chains were read from a single sample in a study of beta chain features in type 1 diabetes. This table comes from immunoSEQ multiplex PCR, and its TCRdb copy is limited to in-frame clones, with some not included. The sample records roughly 700,000 clones, roughly 13% being singletons. The material sequenced was naive CD4+ T cells from blood. The receptors originated from a man aged 18 to 35 with type 1 diabetes. Each CDR3 is given with its conserved first and last residue. D genes are given only for firm matches. Clone size is stated in some rows and not others, as once, few, many or a class when expanded.

CDR3aa	v_gene	j_gene	d_gene	abundance
CASSLSGQPDYEKLFF	TRBV5-8	TRBJ1-4	NA	NA
CASSLGGGNGYTF	TRBV5-4	TRBJ1-2	NA	NA
CASSRTGPSSYEQYF	TRBV6-6	TRBJ2-7	TRBD1	NA
CASSTSSGVRTDTQYF	TRBV9	TRBJ2-3	TRBD2	NA
CSAEQGNGYTF	TRBV20-1	TRBJ1-2	NA	NA
CASSYTGTAQDQPQHF	TRBV19	TRBJ1-5	TRBD1	NA
CASSPSVLLDTEAFF	TRBV18	TRBJ1-1	NA	NA
CATSSPGQGDQPQHF	TRBV15	TRBJ1-5	TRBD1	NA
CASAARHNQPQHF	TRBV11-2	TRBJ1-5	NA	few
CASSPGQGQGGEQYF	TRBV18	TRBJ2-7	TRBD1	NA
CASSPRTPTPYNEQFF	TRBV7-8	TRBJ2-1	NA	few
CAWSPGQSSNYGYTF	TRBV30	TRBJ1-2	NA	NA
CASSAVGQNTEAFF	TRBV18	TRBJ1-1	NA	NA
CASSSRDRNTEAFF	TRBV6-6	TRBJ1-1	TRBD1	few
CASSPLGVVPETQYF	TRBV14	TRBJ2-5	NA	NA
CASSPRILQETQYF	TRBV18	TRBJ2-5	NA	few
CASSPPGRGGTEAFF	TRBV18	TRBJ1-1	NA	NA
CAITGTALGGTDTQYF	TRBV10-3	TRBJ2-3	TRBD1	NA
CASSTGAANTEAFF	TRBV5-1	TRBJ1-1	NA	few
CASSEQNQEVAQYF	TRBV10-1	TRBJ2-5	NA	few
CASSRLQSSYNEQFF	TRBV14	TRBJ2-1	NA	few
CASSPTGRRETQYF	TRBV18	TRBJ2-5	NA	few
CASSKGFNSPLHF	TRBV27	TRBJ1-6	NA	NA
CASSLVANYGYTF	TRBV5-4	TRBJ1-2	NA	few
CAWSRDSSYNEQFF	TRBV30	TRBJ2-1	NA	few
CSSGALYEQYF	TRBV20-1	TRBJ2-7	NA	NA
CASSLVGETNEKLFF	TRBV5-6	TRBJ1-4	NA	few
CASSQGTNEQYF	TRBV4-2	TRBJ2-7	NA	NA
CASSLKSPLREKLFF	TRBV6-5	TRBJ1-4	NA	NA
CASSFDTVETQYF	TRBV5-1	TRBJ2-5	NA	NA
CASSEAANKDEQYF	TRBV6-1	TRBJ2-7	NA	NA
CSARGSAEAFF	TRBV20-1	TRBJ1-1	NA	NA
CAWSQTDSNQPQHF	TRBV30	TRBJ1-5	NA	few
CASTMGQASQETQYF	TRBV19	TRBJ2-5	NA	few
CASSSRSSGTTDTQYF	TRBV11-3	TRBJ2-3	NA	few
CASSLRRQAPDQPQHF	TRBV5-6	TRBJ1-5	NA	NA
CASRTSGQGIWQYF	TRBV28	TRBJ2-7	NA	NA
CASRQGRGGTEQYF	TRBV7-2	TRBJ2-7	NA	NA
CAWSRTVEAEAFF	TRBV30	TRBJ1-1	NA	NA
CATRRTRETEAFF	TRBV30	TRBJ1-1	NA	NA
CASSLYRGSNQPQHF	TRBV7-9	TRBJ1-5	TRBD1	NA
CASSADKLATNEKLFF	TRBV5-4	TRBJ1-4	NA	NA
CASSLDSSYEQYF	TRBV28	TRBJ2-7	NA	few
CASSPRQKEEKLFF	TRBV18	TRBJ1-4	NA	NA
CASSQGDLYQETQYF	TRBV4-1	TRBJ2-5	NA	NA
CASSEGGGTSVF	TRBV10-3	TRBJ2-4	TRBD2	NA
CSGQQGNTEAFF	TRBV29-1	TRBJ1-1	NA	few
CASAGGETAGEQFF	TRBV28	TRBJ2-1	NA	NA
CASSLVGQPGYTF	TRBV7-9	TRBJ1-2	TRBD1	NA
CASSLVRDSRGTDTQYF	TRBV7-2	TRBJ2-3	NA	few
CSATNRGGYTF	TRBV20-1	TRBJ1-2	TRBD1	NA
CASSPLAGGQGTQYF	TRBV5-4	TRBJ2-3	TRBD2	few
CASSYPGGSGNTIYF	TRBV7-9	TRBJ1-3	NA	few
CASSLEGQTYSPLHF	TRBV5-4	TRBJ1-6	NA	few
CASSGEKEQFF	TRBV5-1	TRBJ2-1	NA	NA
CASSQDHGGWGEKLFF	TRBV4-1	TRBJ1-4	NA	NA
CASSSSAGSQPQHF	TRBV6-5	TRBJ1-5	NA	NA
CAWSQGMSNQPQHF	TRBV30	TRBJ1-5	NA	NA
CASSLFNAASTDTQYF	TRBV14	TRBJ2-3	NA	few
CAWSVYRSSGANVLTF	TRBV30	TRBJ2-6	NA	few